This T cell receptor (beta chain) was sequenced during a study of CD8 T cells in Susac syndrome. In regard to this clonotype: Its antigen is still unknown.

With random hexamers, 0.5 to 1 ug RNA was reverse transcribed. Amplification of TCR beta CDR3 by immunoSEQ multiplex PCR spanned 54 Vbeta and 13 Jbeta. TCRdb independently ran MiXCR on the immunoSEQ multiplex PCR reads; one entry per CDR3 protein. The table records under 150,000 distinct CDR3 sequences, 90% to 95% of them present only once. From germline, CDR1 is SGDLS and CDR2 YYNGEE. The CDR3 has 15 amino acids. V was cut by 0 bases and J by 3 bases, with 11 bases left in between. The study's findings and limits: The authors acknowledged that the study's TCR sequencing and HLA analysis involved relatively few individuals.

Sequences were obtained from CD4+ T cells from PBMCs. The chain employs TRBV9 and TRBJ2-3; tentative D call: TRBD2 (5 bases). The clonotype was recovered from a human donor with multiple sclerosis. The CDR3 region has the DNA TGTGCCAGCAGCGTAGGGGTACTAGGTACAGATACGCAGTATTTT. Translation: CASSVGVLGTDTQYF.